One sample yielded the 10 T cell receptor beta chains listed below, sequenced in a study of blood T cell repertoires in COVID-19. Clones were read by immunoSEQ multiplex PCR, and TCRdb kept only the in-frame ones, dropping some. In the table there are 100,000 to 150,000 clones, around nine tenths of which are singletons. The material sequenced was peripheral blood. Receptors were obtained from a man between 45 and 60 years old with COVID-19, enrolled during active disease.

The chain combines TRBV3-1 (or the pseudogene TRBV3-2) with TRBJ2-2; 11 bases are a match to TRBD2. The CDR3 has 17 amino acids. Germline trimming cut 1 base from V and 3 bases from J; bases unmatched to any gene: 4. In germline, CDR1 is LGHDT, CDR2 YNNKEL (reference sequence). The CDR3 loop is CASSQGSGRAYTGELFF. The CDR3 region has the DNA TGTGCCAGCAGCCAAGGTAGCGGGAGGGCCTACACCGGGGAGCTGTTTTTT.

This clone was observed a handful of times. The CDR3 DNA is TGTGCCAGCAGCGCCGGACTAGCGGGAGGCCCCACCGGGGAGCTGTTTTTT. This encodes CASSAGLAGGPTGELFF. The chain is built from TRBV9 and TRBJ2-2, with 14 bases lining up with TRBD2. Germline V lookup: CDR1 SGDLS, CDR2 YYNGEE. Trimming removed 3 bases from V and 4 bases from J; junction bases left unmatched: 5. The CDR3 consists of 17 residues.

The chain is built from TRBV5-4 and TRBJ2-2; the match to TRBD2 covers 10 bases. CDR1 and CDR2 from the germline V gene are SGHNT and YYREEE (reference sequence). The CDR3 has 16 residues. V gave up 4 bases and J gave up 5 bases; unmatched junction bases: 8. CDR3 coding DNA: TGTGCCAGCAGCCCCCCAGCGGGAGGGCCGACCGGGGAGCTGTTTTTT. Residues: CASSPPAGGPTGELFF.

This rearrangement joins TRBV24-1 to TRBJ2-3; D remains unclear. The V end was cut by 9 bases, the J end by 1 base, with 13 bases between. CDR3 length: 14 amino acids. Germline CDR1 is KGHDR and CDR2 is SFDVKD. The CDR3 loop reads CATGGGFGTDTQYF. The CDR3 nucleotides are TGTGCCACCGGCGGTGGGTTCGGCACAGATACGCAGTATTTT.

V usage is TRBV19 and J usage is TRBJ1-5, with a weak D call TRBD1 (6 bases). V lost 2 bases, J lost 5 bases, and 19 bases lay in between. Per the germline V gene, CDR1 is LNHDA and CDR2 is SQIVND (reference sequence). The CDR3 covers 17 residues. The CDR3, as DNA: TGTGCCAGTAGTATATGGGTCTCGAGGGGGATCGATCAGCCCCAGCATTTT. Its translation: CASSIWVSRGIDQPQHF.

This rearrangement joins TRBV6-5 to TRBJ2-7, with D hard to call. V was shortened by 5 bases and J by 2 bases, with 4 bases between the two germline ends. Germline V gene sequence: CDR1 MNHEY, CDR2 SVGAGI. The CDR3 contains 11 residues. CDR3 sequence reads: CASSQTYEQYV. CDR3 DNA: TGTGCCAGCAGTCAGACCTACGAGCAGTACGTC.

The CDR3 sequence is CASSQEQGTQETQYF. In DNA, the CDR3 is TGTGCCAGCAGCCAAGAACAGGGGACTCAAGAGACCCAGTACTTC. V gene TRBV3-1 (or the pseudogene TRBV3-2) combines with J gene TRBJ2-5, with D possibly matching TRBD1 (7 bases). Germline CDR1 and CDR2: LGHDT and YNNKEL (reference sequence). V lost 0 bases, J lost 2 bases, and 10 bases lay in between. The CDR3 extends over 15 amino acids.

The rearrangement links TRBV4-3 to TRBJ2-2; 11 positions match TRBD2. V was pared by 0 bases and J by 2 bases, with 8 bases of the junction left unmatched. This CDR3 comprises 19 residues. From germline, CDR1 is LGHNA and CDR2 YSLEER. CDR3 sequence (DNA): TGCGCCAGCAGCCAAGATGAGTTCCTAGCGGGAGGCAACACCGGGGAGCTGTTTTTT. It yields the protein CASSQDEFLAGGNTGELFF.

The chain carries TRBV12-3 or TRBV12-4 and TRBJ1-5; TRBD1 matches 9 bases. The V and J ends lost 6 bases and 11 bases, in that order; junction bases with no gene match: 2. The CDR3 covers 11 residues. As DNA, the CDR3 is TGTGCCAGCAGCCGGACAGGGGCCCAGCATTTT. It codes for CASSRTGAQHF.

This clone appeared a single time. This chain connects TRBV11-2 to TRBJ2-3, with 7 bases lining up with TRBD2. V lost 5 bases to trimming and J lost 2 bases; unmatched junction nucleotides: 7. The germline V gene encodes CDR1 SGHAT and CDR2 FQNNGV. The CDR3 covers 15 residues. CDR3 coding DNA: TGTGCCAGCAGCCCGGACCGGGACTACACAGATACGCAGTATTTT. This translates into CASSPDRDYTDTQYF.